This T cell receptor (beta chain) was profiled in a study of CDR3 diversity in severe acne. This CDR3 region has 14 residues. The trim removed 5 bases at V and 1 base at J, leaving 3 bases unmatched. Looked up from germline, CDR1 is SGDLS and CDR2 is YYNGEE. TCRdb reprocessed the PCR reads with MiXCR, giving one entry per CDR3 protein. The data contain about 98,000 distinct CDR3 sequences, roughly 51% of them singletons. Sequencing was performed on blood. The J gene is TRBJ1-1, the V gene TRBV9; TRBD1 aligns across 9 bases. This TCR was sampled from a male donor with acne. The CDR3 loop reads CASSDRGANTEAFF. CDR3 sequence (DNA): TGTGCCAGCAGTGACAGGGGGGCGAACACTGAAGCTTTCTTT.